This T cell receptor (beta chain) was obtained from a study of CD8+ T cells in alopecia areata. Study details: Treated patients took oral tofacitinib at 5 to 10 mg twice daily.

TCR sequencing used cDNA made by reverse transcription of extracted RNA. The method was immunoSEQ multiplex PCR; TCRdb's version includes in-frame clones alone and lacks a portion of them. The table includes 200,000 to 250,000 clones, around 65% detected once. Sample treatment: oral pan-JAK inhibitor, 5-10 mg twice daily. Findings and caveats of the study: Affected scalp, especially in alopecia totalis/universalis, had a higher clonality than normal scalp did. Among the top 100, expanded CD8+ clones, as well as scalp clonality, were significantly decreased by tofacitinib.

About this clone itself: The antigen remains unidentified.

The germline CDR1 and CDR2 sequences are MGHRA and YSYEKL. Deletions cut 2 bases from V and 4 bases from J, with 8 bases between. The CDR3 is 13 amino acids. This clonotype was sampled from a human donor with alopecia areata. The chain links TRBV4-1 to TRBJ1-2, with D possibly being TRBD1 (6 bases). This specimen consisted of CD4+ T cells sorted from blood, obtained at week 4, from a patient treated with tofacitinib. The CDR3 here is CASSQQGSYGYTF. The DNA of the CDR3 is TGCGCCAGCAGCCAACAGGGGAGCTATGGCTACACCTTC.